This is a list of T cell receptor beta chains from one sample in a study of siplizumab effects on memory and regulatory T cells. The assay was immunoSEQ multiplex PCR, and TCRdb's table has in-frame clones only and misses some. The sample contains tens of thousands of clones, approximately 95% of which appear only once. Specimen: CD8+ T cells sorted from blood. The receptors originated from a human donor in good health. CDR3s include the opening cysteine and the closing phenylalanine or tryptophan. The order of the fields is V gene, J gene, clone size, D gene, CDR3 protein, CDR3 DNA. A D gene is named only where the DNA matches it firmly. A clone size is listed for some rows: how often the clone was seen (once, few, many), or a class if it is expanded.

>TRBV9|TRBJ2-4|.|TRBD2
CASSSGGGRVAKNIQYF
TGTGCCAGCAGCTCAGGCGGGGGGCGCGTAGCCAAAAACATTCAGTACTTC
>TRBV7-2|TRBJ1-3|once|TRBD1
CASSLGLQGASGNTIYF
TGTGCCAGCAGCTTAGGACTTCAGGGGGCCTCTGGAAACACCATATATTTT
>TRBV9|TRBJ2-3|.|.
CASSYTGGTDTQYF
TGTGCCAGCAGCTATACGGGCGGCACAGATACGCAGTATTTT
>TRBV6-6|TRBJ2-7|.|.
CASSWGEYEQYF
TGTGCCAGCAGTTGGGGAGAATACGAGCAGTACTTC
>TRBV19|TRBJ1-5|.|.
CASRPTGTSNQPQHF
TGTGCCAGTAGACCTACGGGGACTAGCAATCAGCCCCAGCATTTT
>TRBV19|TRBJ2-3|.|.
CASSNPRTLEDTQYF
TGTGCCAGTAGTAACCCCCGGACGTTAGAAGATACGCAGTATTTT
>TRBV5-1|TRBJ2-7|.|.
CASSGWDPTYEQYF
TGCGCCAGCAGCGGGTGGGACCCAACCTACGAGCAGTACTTC
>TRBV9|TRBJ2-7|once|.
CASSVGSGTYEQYF
TGTGCCAGCAGCGTAGGCAGCGGAACCTACGAGCAGTACTTC
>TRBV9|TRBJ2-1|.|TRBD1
CASSAGLGTGLIDEQFF
TGTGCCAGCAGCGCCGGGTTAGGGACAGGGCTCATCGATGAGCAGTTCTTC
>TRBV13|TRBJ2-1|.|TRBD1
CASTNRGDYNEQFF
TGTGCCAGCACAAACAGGGGGGACTACAATGAGCAGTTCTTC
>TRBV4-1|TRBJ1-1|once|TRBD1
CASSQGDRDTEAFF
TGCGCCAGCAGCCAAGGAGACAGGGACACTGAAGCTTTCTTT
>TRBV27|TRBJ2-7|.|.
CASSFGQVSYEQYF
TGTGCCAGCAGTTTCGGCCAAGTTAGTTACGAGCAGTACTTC
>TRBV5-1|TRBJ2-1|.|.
CASSPEGSPYNEQFF
TGCGCCAGCAGCCCGGAGGGGAGCCCCTACAATGAGCAGTTCTTC
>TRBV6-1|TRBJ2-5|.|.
CASSAAGALNPETQYF
TGTGCCAGCAGTGCCGCAGGGGCCCTAAACCCGGAGACCCAGTACTTC
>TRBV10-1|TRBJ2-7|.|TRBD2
CASSEQRELYEQYF
TGCGCCAGCAGTGAGCAGCGGGAGCTCTACGAGCAGTACTTC
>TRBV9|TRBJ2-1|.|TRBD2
CASSGASGSFLGEQFF
TGTGCCAGCAGCGGGGCTAGCGGGAGCTTTTTGGGTGAGCAGTTCTTC
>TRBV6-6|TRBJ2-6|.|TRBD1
CASIDRAGANVLTF
TGTGCCAGCATAGACAGGGCTGGGGCCAACGTCCTGACTTTC